This T cell receptor (beta chain) appears in the sequencing data of a study of blood T cell repertoires in COVID-19. Trimming at V came to 4 bases and at J to 2 bases, leaving 4 bases not matched to a gene. The CDR3 totals 14 residues. Germline-derived CDR1 and CDR2 are SGDLS and YYNGEE. Under the authors' procedure: Amplification of reference gene primers was used by the study to estimate nucleated cell counts. The assay was immunoSEQ multiplex PCR, and TCRdb's table has in-frame clones only and misses some. The DNA gave D and trimming, while V, J and clone size come from that table. The sample holds 45,000 to 65,000 clones; approximately 90% are singletons and the top ten take approximately 3%.

This receptor was taken from a human donor in a cohort sampled during active COVID-19. The sample was peripheral blood. The chain couples TRBV9 to TRBJ1-2; 8 bases agree with TRBD1. CDR3 sequence (DNA): TGTGCCAGCAGCAACTGGACAGGGAACTATGGCTACACCTTC. Translation gives CASSNWTGNYGYTF. Together with reference TRBV9 and TRBJ1-2, the CDR3 gives the full variable domain: DSGVTQTPKHLITATGQRVTLRCSPRSGDLSVYWYQQSLDQGLQFLIQYYNGEERAKGNILERFSAQQFPDLHSELNLSSLELGDSALYFCASSNWTGNYGYTFGSGTRLTVV.